These 19 T cell receptor beta chains came from one sample sequenced in a study of blood T cell repertoires in COVID-19. TCRdb's copy holds only in-frame clones and misses some; the assay was immunoSEQ multiplex PCR. The sample shows about 120,000 clones, roughly 89% of them seen only once. Material for sequencing was peripheral blood. The receptors shown here come from a man aged 40-49 years with acute or convalescent COVID-19.

The chain carries TRBV12-3 or TRBV12-4 and TRBJ1-5; D may be TRBD1 (6 bases). Trimming removed 4 bases at V and 5 bases at J, with 6 bases between. CDR3 length: 12 amino acids. The CDR3 loop is CASSSGDQPQHF. CDR3 bases: TGTGCCAGCAGTTCAGGGGATCAGCCCCAGCATTTT.

The rearrangement uses TRBV30 and TRBJ1-1; 7 positions agree with TRBD1. J was trimmed by 4 bases and V by 3 bases; bases with no gene match: 17. The germline V gene encodes CDR1 GTSNPN and CDR2 SVGIG (reference sequence). This CDR3 contains 17 residues. The CDR3 DNA sequence: TGTGCCTGGAGCTCAGGGGGATTCGGGGTAGTTTTCACTGAAGCTTTCTTT. It encodes CAWSSGGFGVVFTEAFF.

This clone was seen only once. This CDR3 is also generated by other DNA sequences in the sample. The chain links TRBV2 to TRBJ1-2, with 8 bases identical to TRBD1. The germline gives CDR1 SNHLY, CDR2 FYNNEI. The CDR3 length is 13 residues. The trim removed 5 bases at V and 2 bases at J, leaving 1 base unmatched. CDR3 nucleotides: TGTGCCAGCAGTCGACAGGGGAACTATGGCTACACCTTC. It translates to CASSRQGNYGYTF.

The V and J genes are TRBV19 and TRBJ1-2, with D unclear. Germline lookup yields CDR1 LNHDA and CDR2 SQIVND (reference sequence). This CDR3 is built from 15 residues. V shed 4 bases and J shed 7 bases, with 19 bases lying between them. The CDR3 bases are TGTGCCAGTAGTAACCACGCGTCCGGGAACGGTGGCTACACCTTC. Its translation: CASSNHASGNGGYTF.

This rearrangement joins TRBV9 to TRBJ1-1; 7 bases fit TRBD1. There are 17 residues in the CDR3. V dropped 4 bases and J dropped 0; count of bases not matched to a gene: 12. Germline CDR1 reads SGDLS; CDR2 reads YYNGEE. This CDR3 is CASSLSGAGGMNTEAFF. CDR3 coding DNA: TGTGCCAGCAGCCTTTCGGGGGCAGGGGGAATGAACACTGAAGCTTTCTTT.

The gene calls are TRBV12-5 and TRBJ2-3; 11 bases align to TRBD1. V trimming: 5 bases; J trimming: 4 bases; junction bases outside the gene matches: 2. Germline V gives CDR1 LGHNT, CDR2 FRNRAP. The CDR3 totals 14 residues. The CDR3 DNA follows: TGTGCTAGTGGTGGGACAGGGGGGTCAGATACGCAGTATTTT. This sequence encodes CASGGTGGSDTQYF.

V usage is TRBV6-2 or TRBV6-3 and J usage is TRBJ2-6; 8 nucleotides agree with TRBD1. Germline CDR1 is MNHEY and CDR2 is SVGEGT. This CDR3 has 17 residues. The V gene end was trimmed by 4 bases and the J gene end by 0 bases; junction bases not matched to a gene: 5. The CDR3 loop is CASSSGGAFSGANVLTF. DNA of the CDR3: TGTGCCAGCAGTTCAGGGGGCGCCTTCTCTGGGGCCAACGTCCTGACTTTC.

This chain connects TRBV5-5 to TRBJ1-6; the D gene is possibly TRBD1 (5 bases). V was shortened by 3 bases and J by 7 bases, with 17 bases between the two germline ends. Germline V CDR1 and CDR2: SGHKS, YYEKEE (reference sequence). CDR3 length: 16 residues. The CDR3 protein is CASSSLGGGANSPLHF. The CDR3 nucleotides are TGTGCCAGCAGCTCACTCGGGGGGGGAGCAAATTCACCCCTCCACTTT. Full variable domain (missing parts from reference TRBV5-5 and TRBJ1-6): DAGVTQSPTHLIKTRGQQVTLRCSPISGHKSVSWYQQVLGQGPQFIFQYYEKEERGRGNFPDRFSARQFPNYSSELNVNALLLGDSALYLCASSSLGGGANSPLHFGNGTRLTVT.

The chain carries TRBV15 and TRBJ1-1; D is perhaps TRBD1 (5 bases). V was shortened by 5 bases and J by 0 bases, with 13 bases between the two germline ends. CDR3 length equals 15 residues. Germline CDR1 reads LNHNV; CDR2 reads YYDKDF (reference sequence). The CDR3 region is CATSGGLMMNTEAFF. The DNA for the CDR3 is TGTGCCACCAGCGGGGGACTGATGATGAACACTGAAGCTTTCTTT.

The CDR3 sequence is CSARTDSEAFF. For the CDR3, the DNA is TGCAGTGCTAGAACGGACAGCGAAGCTTTCTTT. This chain uses TRBV20-1 with TRBJ1-1; the D gene is possibly TRBD1 (6 bases). V dropped 2 bases and J dropped 8 bases, with 9 bases sitting between them. Per the germline V gene, CDR1 is DFQATT and CDR2 is SNEGSKA (reference sequence). There are 11 residues in the CDR3.

The chain has TRBV6-1 and TRBJ2-7; no clear D. Germline loops: CDR1 MNHNS, CDR2 SASEGT. The CDR3 runs 11 residues. The V gene lost 6 bases and the J gene lost 5 bases, with 8 bases spanning the gap. The CDR3 bases are TGTGCCAGCAGCCTACTGGACGAGCAGTACTTC. It specifies CASSLLDEQYF.

This clone showed up just once. CDR3: CASSFMTGWADEQFF. As DNA, the CDR3 is TGCGCCAGCAGCTTCATGACAGGTTGGGCCGATGAGCAGTTCTTC. The chain couples TRBV5-1 to TRBJ2-1; a weak D match, TRBD1 (6 bases). The CDR3 runs 15 residues. Between the trimmed V and J ends, which lost 2 bases and 8 bases, there was a span of 17 bases. Per germline, CDR1 SGHRS and CDR2 YFSETQ.

The V and J genes are TRBV19 and TRBJ1-2; D is undetermined. The CDR3 has 13 residues. Germline V gene lookup returns CDR1 LNHDA and CDR2 SQIVND (reference sequence). Deletions cut 3 bases from V and 8 bases from J, with 13 bases between. As DNA, the CDR3 is TGTGCCAGTAGTATGGGAGGTTCGAGGGGCTACACCTTC. Translation: CASSMGGSRGYTF.

The chain uses TRBV19 and TRBJ2-2, with D perhaps matching TRBD1 (5 bases). Germline assignment: CDR1 LNHDA and CDR2 SQIVND (reference sequence). The V end lost 11 bases, the J end lost 2 bases, and 9 bases lay between the germline ends. The CDR3 consists of 12 residues. The CDR3 loop is CAVGQNTGELFF. CDR3 nucleotide sequence: TGTGCCGTGGGGCAAAACACCGGGGAGCTGTTTTTT.

The chain is built from TRBV19 and TRBJ1-1, with D hard to call. Trimming removed 7 bases from V and 0 bases from J, with 18 bases in between. The CDR3 contains 16 residues. The V gene's germline CDR1 is LNHDA and CDR2 SQIVND (reference sequence). CDR3 nucleotide sequence: TGTGCCAGTATGTTTCGCCCCAACGGGATGAACACTGAAGCTTTCTTT. This codes for CASMFRPNGMNTEAFF.

The chain has TRBV19 and TRBJ2-1; perhaps TRBD2 as D (6 bases). The CDR3 has 15 residues. In germline, CDR1 is LNHDA, CDR2 SQIVND (reference sequence). V lost 3 bases, J lost 3 bases, and 12 bases lay in between. In nucleotides, the CDR3 is TGTGCCAGTAGTATTAGATGGGGGGACTACAATGAGCAGTTCTTC. Amino acid sequence: CASSIRWGDYNEQFF. Full variable domain (outside the CDR3, taken from reference TRBV19 and TRBJ2-1): DGGITQSPKYLFRKEGQNVTLSCEQNLNHDAMYWYRQDPGQGLRLIYYSQIVNDFQKGDIAEGYSVSREKKESFPLTVTSAQKNPTAFYLCASSIRWGDYNEQFFGPGTRLTVL.

The chain uses TRBV19 and TRBJ1-5, with 10 bases identical to TRBD1. Per the germline V gene, CDR1 is LNHDA and CDR2 is SQIVND (reference sequence). V gave up 10 bases and J gave up 5 bases; unmatched junction bases: 5. The CDR3 totals 13 residues. CDR3 sequence: CAIGDRGYQPQHF. The CDR3 nucleotides read TGTGCCATCGGGGACAGGGGATATCAGCCCCAGCATTTT.

This chain's CDR3 is CASSPGTAQETQYF. For the CDR3, the DNA is TGTGCCAGCAGCCCAGGGACAGCCCAAGAGACCCAGTACTTC. The rearrangement links TRBV11-2 to TRBJ2-5, with 7 positions matching TRBD1. In germline, CDR1 is SGHAT, CDR2 FQNNGV. The CDR3 extends over 14 amino acids. With V trimmed by 5 bases and J by 1 base, 4 bases remained unmatched.

The chain recombines TRBV28 with TRBJ1-2, with 7 bases matching TRBD1. The CDR3 runs 15 residues. CDR1 and CDR2 from the germline V gene are MDHEN and SYDVKM. The trim removed 6 bases at V and 7 bases at J, leaving 14 bases unmatched. The CDR3 loop reads CASSLIGQAQGGYTF. For the CDR3, the DNA is TGTGCCAGCAGCCTTATCGGACAGGCCCAGGGTGGCTACACCTTC.